Below, 13 T cell receptor beta chains from the same sample are listed, as sequenced in a study of patients and donors after allogeneic stem cell transplantation (dated by TCRdb to the early 2020s). Receptor amplification or capture employed RT-PCR. Data came from a NextSeq 550. TCRdb reprocessing: public reads trimmed at Q25 with fastp, clones called with MiXCR, in-frame beta chains kept. Every entry covers one CDR3 protein and lists the most common genes and DNA from its rows. This sample lists about 960,000 distinct CDR3 sequences; about a sixth were detected once. Roughly 6% of the sample goes to the ten largest clones. Sequenced material: blood, either unsorted or a sorted T cell fraction (not recorded which). Receptor source: a human donor who was either an allogeneic HSCT recipient or a stem cell or donor lymphocyte infusion donor (not recorded which). It is not recorded whose cells these are; they may come from a transplant donor.

In DNA, the CDR3 is TGTGCCAGCAGATCCCGCGGGGGGATGACCTCCTACGAGCAGTACTTC. Translated: CASRSRGGMTSYEQYF. The chain couples TRBV27 to TRBJ2-7; 8 bases agree with TRBD2. CDR3 size: 16 residues. Per the germline V gene, CDR1 is MNHEY and CDR2 is SMNVEV (reference sequence). The J segment lost 0 bases and the V segment lost 6 bases, leaving 10 bases of the junction unmatched.

Only a few counts were recorded for this clonotype. This chain joins TRBV5-1 and TRBJ2-1, with 11 bases identical to TRBD2. The V segment lost 2 bases and the J segment 6 bases; nucleotides outside the gene matches: 16. The CDR3 is 19 residues long. From germline, CDR1 is SGHRS and CDR2 YFSETQ. DNA for the CDR3: TGCGCCAGCAGCTTTTCTAGCGGGGGGCACGATCGAAGGGGCAATGAGCAGTTCTTC. Translating gives CASSFSSGGHDRRGNEQFF.

Ten or more counts support this clonotype. The rearrangement links TRBV5-1 to TRBJ1-1, with TRBD1 as a possible D gene (5 bases). This CDR3 has 14 residues. Trimming took 1 base from V and 0 from J, leaving 7 bases between them. CDR1 and CDR2 (germline): SGHRS, YFSETQ. CDR3 protein: CASSLTDMNTEAFF. CDR3 in DNA: TGCGCCAGCAGCTTGACGGACATGAACACTGAAGCTTTCTTT. The entire variable domain, with the rest obtained from reference TRBV5-1 and TRBJ1-1, is as follows: KAGVTQTPRYLIKTRGQQVTLSCSPISGHRSVSWYQQTPGQGLQFLFEYFSETQRNKGNFPGRFSGRQFSNSRSEMNVSTLELGDSALYLCASSLTDMNTEAFFGQGTRLTVV.

This chain links TRBV11-3 with TRBJ1-1; D uncertain. CDR3 length equals 13 residues. V was pared by 6 bases and J by 0 bases, with 8 bases between. CDR1 is SGHNT, CDR2 YENEEA, per germline. The CDR3 sequence: CASRESVNTEAFF. DNA for the CDR3: TGTGCCAGCAGGGAAAGTGTGAACACTGAAGCTTTCTTT.

This rearrangement joins TRBV4-1 to TRBJ2-7; the match to TRBD2 covers 7 bases. Germline CDR1 reads MGHRA; CDR2 reads YSYEKL. Trimming took 4 bases from V and 3 from J; bases not matched to a gene: 21. There are 19 residues in the CDR3. The CDR3, as DNA: TGCGCCAGCAGCCCGGTCCCATCCACCATCGCGGGAGTAGGCTACGAGCAGTACTTC. It codes for CASSPVPSTIAGVGYEQYF.

This clonotype was seen a handful of times. This chain links TRBV29-1 with TRBJ2-1, with 8 bases that match TRBD1. The CDR3 is 14 amino acids. CDR1 and CDR2 from the germline V gene are SQVTM and ANQGSEA. The V and J ends lost 5 bases and 5 bases, in that order; junction bases with no gene match: 8. CDR3 amino acids: CSVFGTGLDNEQFF. In nucleotides, the CDR3 is TGCAGCGTTTTCGGGACAGGCTTAGACAATGAGCAGTTCTTC.

CDR3 in DNA: TGTGCCAGCAGCTTAGGATGGGGGGAGGAGCAGTACTTC. This codes for CASSLGWGEEQYF. The V call is TRBV7-2, the J call TRBJ2-7; tentative D call: TRBD2 (6 bases). Trimming left V 1 base short and J 7 bases short, with 11 bases between. The V gene's germline CDR1 is SGHTA and CDR2 FQGNSA. CDR3 length: 13 residues.

The chain is built from TRBV9 and TRBJ2-7; TRBD1 matches at 8 bases. The junction had 7 bases not matched to a gene; V was cut back by 0 bases and J by 5 bases. CDR1 SGDLS and CDR2 YYNGEE come from the germline V gene. CDR3 length: 15 amino acids. CDR3 protein: CASSVEGQGPNEQYF. CDR3 bases: TGTGCCAGCAGCGTAGAAGGACAGGGTCCCAACGAGCAGTACTTC.

This rearrangement joins TRBV20-1 to TRBJ2-7; no reliable D call. Trimming pared 3 bases from V and 0 bases from J, leaving 15 bases between. CDR1 and CDR2 from the germline V gene are DFQATT and SNEGSKA (reference sequence). The length of the CDR3 is 15 residues. In DNA form, the CDR3 reads TGCAGTGCTAGCCCCGGACGGATTCTCTCCTACGAGCAGTACTTC. It specifies CSASPGRILSYEQYF.

The V gene is TRBV20-1, the J gene TRBJ2-7; D might be TRBD2 (5 bases). CDR1 is DFQATT and CDR2 is SNEGSKA in the germline V gene (reference sequence). This CDR3 has 13 residues. V dropped 5 bases and J dropped 3 bases, with 14 bases sitting between them. DNA of the CDR3: TGCAGTGCTCAGACCGGGAACGTCTACGAGCAGTACTTC. Its protein is CSAQTGNVYEQYF.

In its sample, this clonotype was seen a few times. The rearrangement uses TRBV20-1 and TRBJ2-1; 7 positions agree with TRBD1. CDR3 length: 14 residues. Germline assignment: CDR1 DFQATT and CDR2 SNEGSKA (reference sequence). The trim removed 1 base at V and 8 bases at J, leaving 8 bases unmatched. The CDR3 region is CSARVHRGVDEQFF. The CDR3 nucleotides read TGCAGTGCTAGAGTCCACAGGGGTGTCGATGAGCAGTTCTTC.

The chain couples TRBV28 to TRBJ1-1; D remains ambiguous. Trimming left V 2 bases short and J 5 bases short, with 12 bases between. The CDR3 contains 14 residues. CDR1 is MDHEN and CDR2 is SYDVKM in the germline V gene. The CDR3 region is CASSLPGGRTEAFF. The CDR3 nucleotides are TGTGCCAGCAGTTTACCAGGCGGACGGACTGAAGCTTTCTTT.

This clonotype was picked up a small number of times. V is TRBV11-2 and J is TRBJ2-5, with D possibly matching TRBD1 (5 bases). There are 15 residues in the CDR3. V was clipped by 1 base and J by 3 bases, with 12 bases between them. Germline CDR1 reads SGHAT; CDR2 reads FQNNGV. CDR3 sequence (DNA): TGTGCCAGCAGCTTAGGAGGCAGGGCAGAAGAGACCCAGTACTTC. Protein: CASSLGGRAEETQYF.